These T cell receptor beta chains were read from a single sample in a study of CD8 T cells in ankylosing spondylitis. A single record per CDR3 protein comes from TCRdb applying MiXCR to the 5' RACE reads. The table lists about 39,000 distinct CDR3 sequences, under 13% of them singletons. Sequencing was performed on blood, either unsorted or a sorted T cell fraction (not recorded which). Source of these receptors: a male donor with ankylosing spondylitis or in good health (not recorded which). Each CDR3 is given with its conserved first and last residue. The D gene is left open where the match is weak. A clone size is listed for some rows: how often the clone was seen (once, few, many), or a class if it is expanded.

15	TRBV6-5	TRBJ2-2	NA	many	CASSYLLGKTGELFF	TGTGCCAGCAGTTACTTGTTAGGAAAGACCGGGGAGCTGTTTTTT
12	TRBV20-1	TRBJ1-1	NA	many	CSARDIIGPAFF	TGCAGTGCTAGAGATATAATAGGGCCCGCTTTCTTT
16	TRBV27	TRBJ2-1	TRBD2	many	CASSTPVTSGSNEQFF	TGTGCCAGCAGTACCCCCGTGACTAGCGGGAGTAATGAGCAGTTCTTC
12	TRBV12-3/TRBV12-4	TRBJ2-7	NA	many	CASSFSSLEQYF	TGTGCCAGCAGTTTTTCTAGCCTCGAGCAGTACTTC
13	TRBV5-1	TRBJ2-7	TRBD1	many	CASSSGGLYEQYF	TGCGCCAGCTCTTCAGGGGGCCTCTACGAGCAGTACTTC
16	TRBV6-2/TRBV6-3	TRBJ2-1	TRBD2	many	CASSYSLAGGMDEQFF	TGTGCCAGCAGTTACTCCCTAGCGGGAGGGATGGATGAGCAGTTCTTC
12	TRBV29-1	TRBJ2-1	NA	many	CSVSNRGNEQFF	TGCAGCGTTAGCAACCGGGGCAATGAGCAGTTCTTC
17	TRBV28	TRBJ2-5	TRBD1	many	CASSLGQGGSWQETQYF	TGTGCCAGCAGTTTGGGACAGGGAGGCAGTTGGCAAGAGACCCAGTACTTC
16	TRBV29-1	TRBJ2-3	NA	many	CSGDGLDQGDTDTQYF	TGCAGCGGGGATGGACTCGATCAAGGGGACACAGATACGCAGTATTTT
13	TRBV29-1	TRBJ2-7	TRBD2	many	CSVVTSGPYEQYF	TGCAGCGTTGTAACTAGCGGCCCCTACGAGCAGTACTTC
14	TRBV7-8	TRBJ1-5	NA	many	CASSLRGNNQPQHF	TGTGCCAGCAGCTTAAGGGGTAACAATCAGCCCCAGCATTTT
18	TRBV28	TRBJ2-2	TRBD2	many	CASSLSLAGGPEGGELFF	TGTGCCAGCAGTTTGTCACTAGCGGGAGGGCCGGAAGGCGGGGAGCTGTTTTTT
17	TRBV5-1	TRBJ1-1	TRBD1	few	CASSGLGTGGRGTEAFF	TGCGCCAGCAGCGGACTCGGGACAGGGGGTAGAGGCACTGAAGCTTTCTTT
15	TRBV11-2	TRBJ2-7	NA	many	CASSLDSDRPYEQYF	TGTGCCAGCAGCTTAGATAGCGACAGGCCTTACGAGCAGTACTTC
15	TRBV20-1	TRBJ2-5	TRBD1	many	CSASPQQGGQETQYF	TGCAGTGCTTCGCCTCAACAGGGGGGACAAGAGACCCAGTACTTC
18	TRBV27	TRBJ2-3	TRBD2	many	CASSLSIWDYSSTDTQYF	TGTGCCAGCAGTTTATCAATTTGGGACTATTCCAGCACAGATACGCAGTATTTT
12	TRBV19	TRBJ2-7	NA	many	CASRPEVYEQYF	TGTGCCAGTAGACCGGAGGTATACGAGCAGTACTTC
16	TRBV27	TRBJ1-1	TRBD1	many	CASSLSTPSGTGVAFF	TGTGCCAGCAGTTTATCTACCCCCTCCGGGACAGGCGTCGCTTTCTTT
13	TRBV7-3	TRBJ2-7	NA	many	CASSLSREYEQYF	TGTGCCAGCAGCTTATCACGGGAGTACGAGCAGTACTTC
16	TRBV19	TRBJ2-1	TRBD1	NA	CASSKGGTGGLNEQFF	TGTGCCAGTAGTAAGGGTGGTACAGGGGGCCTCAATGAGCAGTTCTTC